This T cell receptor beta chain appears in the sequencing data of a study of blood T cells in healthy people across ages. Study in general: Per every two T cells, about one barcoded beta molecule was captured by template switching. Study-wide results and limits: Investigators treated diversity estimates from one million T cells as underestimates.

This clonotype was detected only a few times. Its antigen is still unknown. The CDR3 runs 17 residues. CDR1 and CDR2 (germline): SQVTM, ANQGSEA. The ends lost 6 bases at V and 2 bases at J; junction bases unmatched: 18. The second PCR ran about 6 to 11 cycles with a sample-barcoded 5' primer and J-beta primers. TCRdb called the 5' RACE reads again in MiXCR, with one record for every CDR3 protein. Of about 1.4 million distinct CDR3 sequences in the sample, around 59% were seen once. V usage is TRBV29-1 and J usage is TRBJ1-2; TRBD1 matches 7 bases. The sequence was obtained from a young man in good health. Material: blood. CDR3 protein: CSVQHPSPGQLNYGYTF. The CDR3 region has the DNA TGCAGCGTCCAGCATCCCTCACCGGGACAGCTGAACTATGGCTACACCTTC.